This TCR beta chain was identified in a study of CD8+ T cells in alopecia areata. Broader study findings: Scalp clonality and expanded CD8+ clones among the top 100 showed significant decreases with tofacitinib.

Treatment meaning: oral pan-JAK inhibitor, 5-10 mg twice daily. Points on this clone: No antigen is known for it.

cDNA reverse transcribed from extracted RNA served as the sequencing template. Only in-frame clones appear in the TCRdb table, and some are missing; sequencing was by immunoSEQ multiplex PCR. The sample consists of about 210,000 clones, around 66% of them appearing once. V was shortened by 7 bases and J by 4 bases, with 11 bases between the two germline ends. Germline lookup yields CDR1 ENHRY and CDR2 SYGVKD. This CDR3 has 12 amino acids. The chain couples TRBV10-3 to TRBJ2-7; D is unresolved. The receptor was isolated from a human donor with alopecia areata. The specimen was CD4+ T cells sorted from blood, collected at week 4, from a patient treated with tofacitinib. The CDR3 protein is CAIKSETYEQYF. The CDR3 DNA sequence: TGTGCCATCAAAAGTGAAACGTACGAGCAGTACTTC.